This entry features one TCR beta chain sequence. This record belongs to a study of identical twins. V shed 1 base and J 5 bases; nucleotides not matched to a gene: 19. Germline V gives CDR1 SGHVS, CDR2 FQNEAQ. This CDR3 is 20 amino acids long. TCRdb re-called the 5' RACE reads through MiXCR, storing one row per CDR3 protein. The sample records about 900,000 distinct CDR3 sequences, over 9% being singletons. These data were also filed under a second study, of yellow fever vaccine responses in identical twins.

The sequence derives from a woman aged 18-35 years in good health. The genes are TRBV7-8 and TRBJ2-1; TRBD2 matches 8 bases. What was sequenced was PBMCs. This CDR3 reads CASSLVGGGGGRNVHNEQFF. The CDR3, as DNA: TGTGCCAGCAGCTTAGTGGGAGGGGGTGGCGGGAGGAACGTACACAATGAGCAGTTCTTC.